These 7 T cell receptor beta chains came from one sample sequenced in a study of blood T cell repertoires in COVID-19. Sequencing was performed with immunoSEQ multiplex PCR; in TCRdb, only in-frame clones are kept and a portion is missing. This table has about 74,000 clones, around 88% appearing once. Material for sequencing was peripheral blood. These receptors came from a woman of 80 years or more with active or convalescent COVID-19.

The chain recombines TRBV7-9 with TRBJ1-4; 7 nucleotides match TRBD1. CDR3 length equals 16 residues. V shed 5 bases, J shed 3 bases, and the junction held 9 bases outside the gene matches. Germline assignment: CDR1 SEHNR and CDR2 FQNEAQ (reference sequence). In DNA, the CDR3 is TGTGCCAGCAGCCCATCAGGACAGGCACCTAATGAAAAACTGTTTTTT. It codes for CASSPSGQAPNEKLFF. The full variable domain, in which reference TRBV7-9 and TRBJ1-4 provide the parts outside the CDR3, is DTGVSQNPRHKITKRGQNVTFRCDPISEHNRLYWYRQTLGQGPEFLTYFQNEAQLEKSRLLSDRFSAERPKGSFSTLEIQRTEQGDSAMYLCASSPSGQAPNEKLFFGSGTQLSVL.

CDR3 amino acids: CASSYIQGDTEAFF. The CDR3 DNA is TGTGCCAGCAGTTACATACAGGGGGACACTGAAGCTTTCTTT. This sequence joins TRBV7-8 and TRBJ1-1; 8 bases align to TRBD1. Trimming at V came to 6 bases and at J to 3 bases, leaving 6 bases not matched to a gene. Germline loops: CDR1 SGHVS, CDR2 FQNEAQ. CDR3 size: 14 residues.

This clone was observed a handful of times. The genes are TRBV4-3 and TRBJ2-3; D gene unclear. The length of the CDR3 is 19 residues. Trimming shortened V by 0 bases and J by 0 bases, and 19 bases separated the two germline ends. Germline V lookup: CDR1 LGHNA, CDR2 YSLEER. The CDR3 spells CASSQDHILTTTSTDTQYF. CDR3 bases: TGCGCCAGCAGCCAAGATCATATCCTCACTACTACTAGCACAGATACGCAGTATTTT.

The rearrangement uses TRBV21-1 and TRBJ2-2; no DNA check was done on the table's D call, TRBD1. TRBV21-1 is tagged as a pseudogene. This CDR3 is 16 amino acids long. The CDR3 nucleotides are TGTGCCAGCAACCGAGGGGGCAGGGGGCTACCCGGGGAGCTGTTTTTT. Its translation is CASNRGGRGLPGELFF.

V usage is TRBV5-1 and J usage is TRBJ1-4, with D tentatively TRBD1 (5 bases). The CDR3 loop spans 15 amino acids. The ends were cut back, 1 base at V and 4 bases at J, with 11 bases in the middle. CDR1 and CDR2 (germline): SGHRS, YFSETQ. The CDR3: CASSLTTALNEKLFF. As DNA, the CDR3 is TGCGCCAGCAGCTTGACGACAGCCCTTAATGAAAAACTGTTTTTT.

The V and J genes are TRBV7-9 and TRBJ1-6, with 10 bases that match TRBD1. Trimming cost V 1 base and J 8 bases; bases outside gene matches: 5. This CDR3 contains 16 residues. CDR1 is SEHNR, CDR2 FQNEAQ, per germline (reference sequence). CDR3: CASSLETGGPYSPLHF. For the CDR3, the DNA is TGTGCCAGCAGCTTAGAGACAGGGGGCCCTTATTCACCCCTCCACTTT.

The chain recombines TRBV6-5 with TRBJ2-7, with 8 positions matching TRBD1. J lost 12 bases, V lost 6 bases, and 10 bases had no gene match. CDR3 length equals 12 residues. Germline V gene lookup returns CDR1 MNHEY and CDR2 SVGAGI. CDR3 bases: TGTGCCAGCAGGACCCCCCGACAGGGGTGGTACTTC. It translates to CASRTPRQGWYF.